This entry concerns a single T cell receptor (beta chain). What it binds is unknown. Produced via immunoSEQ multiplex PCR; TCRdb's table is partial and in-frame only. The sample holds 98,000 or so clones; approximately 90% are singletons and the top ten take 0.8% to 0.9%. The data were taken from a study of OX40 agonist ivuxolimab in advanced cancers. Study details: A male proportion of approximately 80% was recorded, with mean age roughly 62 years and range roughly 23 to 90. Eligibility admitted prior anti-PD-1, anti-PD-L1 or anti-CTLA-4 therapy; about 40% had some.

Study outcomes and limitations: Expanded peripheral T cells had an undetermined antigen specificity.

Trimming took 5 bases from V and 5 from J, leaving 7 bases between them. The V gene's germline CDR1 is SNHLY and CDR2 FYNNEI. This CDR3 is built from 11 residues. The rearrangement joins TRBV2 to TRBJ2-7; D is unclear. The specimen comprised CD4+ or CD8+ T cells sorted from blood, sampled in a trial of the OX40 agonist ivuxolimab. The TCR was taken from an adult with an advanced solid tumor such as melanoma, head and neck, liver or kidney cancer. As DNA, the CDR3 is TGTGCCAGCAGTTTGATAGACGAGCAGTACGTC. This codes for CASSLIDEQYV.